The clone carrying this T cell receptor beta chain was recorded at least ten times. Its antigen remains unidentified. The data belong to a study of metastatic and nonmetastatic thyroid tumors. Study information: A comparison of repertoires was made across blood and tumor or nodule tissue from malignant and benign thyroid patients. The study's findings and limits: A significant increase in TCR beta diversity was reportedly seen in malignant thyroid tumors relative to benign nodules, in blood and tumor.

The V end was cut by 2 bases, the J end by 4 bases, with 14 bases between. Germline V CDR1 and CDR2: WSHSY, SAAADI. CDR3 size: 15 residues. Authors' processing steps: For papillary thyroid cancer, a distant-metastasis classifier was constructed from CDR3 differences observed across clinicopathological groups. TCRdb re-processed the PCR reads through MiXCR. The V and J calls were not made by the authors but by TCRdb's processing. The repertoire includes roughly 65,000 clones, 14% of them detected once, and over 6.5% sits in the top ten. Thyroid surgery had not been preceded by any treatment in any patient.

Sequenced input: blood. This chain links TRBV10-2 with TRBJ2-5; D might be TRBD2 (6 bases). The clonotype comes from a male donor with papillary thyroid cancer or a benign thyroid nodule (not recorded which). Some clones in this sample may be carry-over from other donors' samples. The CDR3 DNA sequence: TGCGCCAGCAGTGAGCCTGCCGCGGGGCGAGAGACCCAGTACTTC. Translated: CASSEPAAGRETQYF.